The source of this TCR beta chain is a study of cytomegalovirus exposure and HLA in healthy donors. The wider study: The approximately 670 first-cohort repertoires and the 95 to 150 validation repertoires shared the same platform, a later analysis reported. Regarding the study as a whole: TCR sequences were mostly rare, though some public TCRs occurred in many donors. Subsequent analysis revealed that first-cohort TCR clusters tended to co-occur in the approximately 120 validation repertoires.

Of note for this clone: Its cognate antigen is unknown.

Generated by immunoSEQ multiplex PCR, the TCRdb table keeps only in-frame clones and is missing some. The sample includes approximately 54,000 clones, roughly nine tenths of them seen just once. The receptor's source is a young woman in good health and CMV-seropositive. Sequenced: PBMCs.

CDR3 loop: CASRQSGGGAHEQFF. The CDR3 coding sequence is TGTGCCAGCAGACAAAGCGGCGGGGGGGCGCATGAGCAGTTCTTC. The gene calls are TRBV7-9 and TRBJ2-1, with TRBD2 matching over 9 bases. The CDR3 covers 15 residues. The V and J ends lost 6 bases and 8 bases, in that order; junction bases with no gene match: 11. Germline CDR1 reads SEHNR; CDR2 reads FQNEAQ (reference sequence).